The rows below give T cell receptor beta chains drawn from one sample of a study of blood T cell repertoires in COVID-19. Here immunoSEQ multiplex PCR was the method, and the copy in TCRdb shows in-frame clones only, minus some. This table holds 210,000 or so clones, about nine tenths found once. The sample was peripheral blood. The source is a man aged 25 to 40 with COVID-19, enrolled during active disease. Each CDR3 is given with its conserved first and last residue. D genes are given only for firm matches. Clone sizes are given selectively: once, few, many, or a class where the clone is expanded.

J | V | size | D | DNA | CDR3
TRBJ2-7 | TRBV29-1 | - | TRBD1 | TGCAGCGTTCCCGGGACAGGGCCCTACGAGCAGTACTTC | CSVPGTGPYEQYF
TRBJ1-5 | TRBV7-2 | - | - | TGTGCCAGCAGCCCCCCGGGACTCTTCCCGAATAGCAATCAGCCCCAGCATTTT | CASSPPGLFPNSNQPQHF
TRBJ1-1 | TRBV7-2 | - | - | TGTGCCAGCAGCCTCTATATATTCACTGAAGCTTTCTTT | CASSLYIFTEAFF
TRBJ1-2 | TRBV6-5 | - | TRBD1 | TGTGCCAGCAGTTACTCGTACAGGGGAAGGGGCTACACCTTC | CASSYSYRGRGYTF
TRBJ2-7 | TRBV6-6 | - | - | TGTGCCAGCAGTTATAGCTTTTTAGACGAGCAGTACTTC | CASSYSFLDEQYF
TRBJ1-6 | TRBV5-1 | once | TRBD1 | TGCGCCAGCAGCCCGACAGGGCGAGAGAATTCACCCCTCCACTTT | CASSPTGRENSPLHF
TRBJ1-1 | TRBV27 | - | TRBD1 | TGTGCCAGCAGTTCTACAGGGGCCGCGAACACTGAAGCTTTCTTT | CASSSTGAANTEAFF
TRBJ1-2 | TRBV5-1 | - | TRBD1 | TGCGCCAGCAGCCAACTGGGACAGGGGGCTGGCTACACCTTC | CASSQLGQGAGYTF
TRBJ1-1 | TRBV6-5 | - | - | TGTGCCAGCAGTTACTTGCAGGCCTCGATGAACACTGAAGCTTTCTTT | CASSYLQASMNTEAFF
TRBJ2-3 | TRBV21-1 | - | - | TGTGCCAGCAGCAATAAGGGGGCGCCCAACCCAGATACGCAGTATTTT | CASSNKGAPNPDTQYF
TRBJ1-6 | TRBV6-2/TRBV6-3 | - | TRBD1 | TGTGCCAGCAGTCGTCTGGACAGGGATAGCTCACCCCTCCACTTT | CASSRLDRDSSPLHF
TRBJ1-5 | TRBV18 | - | - | TGTGCCAGCTCATCTTCGGGGAATCAGCCCCAGCATTTT | CASSSSGNQPQHF
TRBJ2-7 | TRBV7-2 | - | TRBD2 | TGTGCCAGCAGCTTCCGGCGGGAGCTCGAGCAGTACTTC | CASSFRRELEQYF
TRBJ1-3 | TRBV28 | - | - | TGTGCCAGCAGTTCAGCAGGTATCTCTGGAAACACCATATATTTT | CASSSAGISGNTIYF
TRBJ1-1 | TRBV30 | - | - | TGTGCCTGGAGTATCCAGGACATGAACACTGAAGCTTTCTTT | CAWSIQDMNTEAFF
TRBJ2-7 | TRBV5-4 | - | - | TGTGCCAGCAGCCCGGGGGTACTACCCTACGAGCAGTACTTC | CASSPGVLPYEQYF
TRBJ1-1 | TRBV6-5 | - | - | TGTGCCAGCAGTTACTCGATCGCGGTGAACACTGAAGCTTTCTTT | CASSYSIAVNTEAFF
TRBJ2-1 | TRBV2 | - | - | TGTGCCAGCAGTGGAACCGCTCCCGGGCAGTTCTTC | CASSGTAPGQFF
TRBJ1-5 | TRBV28 | - | TRBD1 | TGTGCCAGCAGTTTCCCCCAGACAGGGAGACGTAGCAATCAGCCCCAGCATTTT | CASSFPQTGRRSNQPQHF
TRBJ1-6 | TRBV4-3 | once | - | TGCGCCAGCAGCCAGGGGAGTGCGACACCCCTCCACTTT | CASSQGSATPLHF
TRBJ2-1 | TRBV10-3 | - | TRBD2 | TGTGCCATCACCGGAGGGGAGGGCGTCCACAATGAGCAGTTCTTC | CAITGGEGVHNEQFF
TRBJ2-6 | TRBV19 | - | - | TGTGCCAGTACAAGGGGGAGTGGGGCCAACGTCCTGACTTTC | CASTRGSGANVLTF
TRBJ1-1 | TRBV30 | - | - | TGTGCCTGGATCGAGACAGGTTTATCTGAAGCTTTCTTT | CAWIETGLSEAFF
TRBJ2-7 | TRBV12-5 | - | - | TGTGCTAGTGGTTTGGTACAGGCAGTTCCTACCTACGAGCAGTACTTC | CASGLVQAVPTYEQYF
TRBJ2-4 | TRBV4-3 | - | TRBD2 | TGCGCCAGCAGCCAATTAGCGGGGGCCACCGCGGCCAAAAACATTCAGTACTTC | CASSQLAGATAAKNIQYF
TRBJ2-7 | TRBV3-1/TRBV3-2 | - | - | TGTGCCAGCAGCCAAGCACCTACGACGAGGTTTAGCCCCTACGAGCAGTACTTC | CASSQAPTTRFSPYEQYF
TRBJ1-5 | TRBV7-3 | - | - | TGTGCCAGCAGCTTAGTCAGGGGTCAGCCCCAGCATTTT | CASSLVRGQPQHF
TRBJ2-7 | TRBV7-8 | once | - | TGTGCCAGCAGCTTATCTCAGGTCAGCTCCTACGAGCAGTACTTC | CASSLSQVSSYEQYF
TRBJ1-5 | TRBV5-6 | - | TRBD1 | TGTGCCAGCAGCTACTTGACAGGGCGGAGCAATCAGCCCCAGCATTTT | CASSYLTGRSNQPQHF
TRBJ1-2 | TRBV7-2 | - | - | TGTGCCAGCAGCTTCCCAGGCGTTAACTATGGCTACACCTTC | CASSFPGVNYGYTF
TRBJ2-7 | TRBV7-9 | - | - | TGTGCCAGCAGCCCCAGAGGGCTTAGAGGGAGCTACGAGCAGTACTTC | CASSPRGLRGSYEQYF
TRBJ2-3 | TRBV24-1 | - | - | TGTGCCACCAGTGATTTAGGTAGCTCATCGGATACGCAGTATTTT | CATSDLGSSSDTQYF
TRBJ1-5 | TRBV10-1 | - | TRBD1 | TGCGCCAGCACCTCGACAGGGCTCTTCCACTTCTCCCGTAATCAGCCCCAGCATTTT | CASTSTGLFHFSRNQPQHF
TRBJ2-3 | TRBV15 | - | TRBD2 | TGTGCCACCAGCAGAGCTAGCGGGGGGGCAGATACGCAGTATTTT | CATSRASGGADTQYF
TRBJ1-1 | TRBV18 | - | - | TGTGCCAGCTCGATTCCTACACAGGGTCCTGAAGCTTTCTTT | CASSIPTQGPEAFF
TRBJ1-1 | TRBV19 | - | - | TGTGCCAGTAGTCCTCACAGGGACACCTTAGGCACTGAAGCTTTCTTT | CASSPHRDTLGTEAFF
TRBJ2-1 | TRBV18 | - | TRBD2 | TGTGCCAGCTCACCCCAACTAGCGGGAGGGCCAAATGAGCAGTTCTTC | CASSPQLAGGPNEQFF
TRBJ1-2 | TRBV18 | - | TRBD1 | TGTGCCAGCTCACCGGGACAGATTAACTATGGCTACACCTTC | CASSPGQINYGYTF
TRBJ2-7 | TRBV7-3 | - | - | TGTGCCAGCAGCCCTCAGGCGCAGGGCCTTAACTACGAGCAGTACTTC | CASSPQAQGLNYEQYF
TRBJ2-6 | TRBV13 | - | - | TGTGCCAGCAGCTTACTCAGGGATTCTGGGGCCAACGTCCTGACTTTC | CASSLLRDSGANVLTF
TRBJ1-1 | TRBV9 | - | TRBD1 | TGTGCCAGCAGCGTGCAGGGGGCTTTGGACACTGAAGCTTTCTTT | CASSVQGALDTEAFF
TRBJ1-1 | TRBV6-5 | - | TRBD1 | TGTGCCAGCAGCACGCTACAGGGGGCGGTCACTGAAGCTTTCTTT | CASSTLQGAVTEAFF
TRBJ1-2 | TRBV7-2 | - | TRBD1 | TGTGCCAGCAGCCGGCGCCAGGGGGCGATTGATGGCTACACCTTC | CASSRRQGAIDGYTF
TRBJ1-2 | TRBV28 | - | - | TGTGCCAGCAGTTCTTCCGGCTATGGCTACACCTTC | CASSSSGYGYTF
TRBJ1-2 | TRBV7-9 | - | - | TGTGCCAGCAGCCTCACGGGAAACAGGGCTTACTATGGCTACACCTTC | CASSLTGNRAYYGYTF
TRBJ2-2 | TRBV6-5 | - | - | TGTGCCAGCAGTTACCAGACAGACACCGGGGAGCTGTTTTTT | CASSYQTDTGELFF
TRBJ2-4 | TRBV6-5 | - | - | TGTGCCAGCAGTTACTCAGGGAGTCTAGCCAAAAACATTCAGTACTTC | CASSYSGSLAKNIQYF